This T cell receptor (beta chain) was retrieved from a study of blood T cell repertoires in COVID-19 (dated by TCRdb to the early 2020s). For the wider study: Samples covering the acute and convalescent phases of COVID-19 were provided by collaborators in the United States, Italy and Spain. Subjects who had been exposed to COVID-19, were actively infected with it, or had recovered from it provided the deeply sampled blood TCRbeta repertoires that made up the dataset. A de-identified subject ID, COVID-19 status, age in years and sex were almost always included in the sample metadata. The repertoires were made available in a free public database intended to serve as a resource for research on the immune response to SARS-CoV-2. Samples were obtained from the ongoing ImmuneRACE study (first 160 participants) and from over a thousand subjects provided by 6 global collaborators. Where available, HLA class I and class II types were obtained from metadata supplied by the sample provider rather than from assay-based typing. The material from the prospective study consisted of cDNA or gDNA derived from T cells, B-cell-depleted T cells, or PBMCs. The paper as a whole reports these results and caveats: The quantity of clinical and demographic metadata differed by source and by participant and was supplied without curation.

The collaborating institutions used their own protocols to collect whole blood in K2EDTA tubes. Collaborator samples were shipped for TCRbeta analysis as frozen whole blood, isolated PBMCs, or DNA extracted from either sample type. V is clipped by 0 bases and J by 3 bases, and the sequence between their germline boundaries is 12 bases long. The cysteine opens and the phenylalanine closes a CDR3 of 16 amino acids. Of all the DNA, just the CDR3 is kept, 48 bases in frame from base 1. Taken from the germline V gene, the CDR1 and CDR2 loops are LGHNA and YSLEER. This clone was picked up a small number of times. The specificity of this receptor is unknown. No base quality information exists; no much larger clone differs at one position. TCRbeta CDR3 regions were amplified from genomic DNA using the immunoSEQ Assay, a bias-controlled multiplex PCR. In the original analysis: Nucleated cell counts per sample were estimated from amplification of reference gene primers within the assay. To quantify the absolute abundance of each unique TCRbeta CDR3 rearrangement, sequence reads were collapsed and filtered. For each sample, productive Simpson clonality was calculated by taking the square root of Simpson's diversity index across productive rearrangements. Drawn from immuneACCESS, this table holds only the in-frame rearrangements with V and J called that TCRdb kept. Clones are partly lost; checked studies trace under half to an unresolved V gene and leave the rest unexplained. From that table come the V and J calls and clone size; the DNA was used to work out D and trimming. This sample is represented by 140,000 or so clones; more than 75% of them were singletons. The ten largest make up about 5% of the sample.

Sequences were obtained from peripheral blood. This sequence originates from a woman aged 50 to 60 with acute or convalescent COVID-19. The rearranged segments are TRBV4-3 and TRBJ1-5; TRBD1 is a possible D gene, resting on 5 matching bases. CDR3 region: CASSQDRRVINQPQHF. Read as DNA, the sequence is TGCGCCAGCAGCCAAGATCGCAGGGTAATCAATCAGCCCCAGCATTTT.